These T cell receptor beta chains were read from a single sample in a study of cytomegalovirus exposure and HLA in healthy donors. Generated by immunoSEQ multiplex PCR, the TCRdb table keeps only in-frame clones and is missing some. The sample consists of 130,000 to 150,000 clones, more than 80% of them appearing once. Sample: PBMCs. These receptors all stem from a woman in her 30s in good health and CMV-seropositive. CDR3s include the opening cysteine and the closing phenylalanine or tryptophan. The D gene is left open where the match is weak. Only some rows state a clone size, as once, few, many or a class for expanded clones.

size	D	V	J	CDR3	DNA
.	TRBD1	TRBV6-6	TRBJ1-2	CASSYSGGGYGYTF	TGTGCCAGCAGTTACTCAGGGGGCGGCTATGGCTACACCTTC
.	.	TRBV13	TRBJ2-6	CASSFRGFGSGANVLTF	TGTGCCAGCAGCTTTAGAGGGTTTGGGTCGGGGGCCAACGTCCTGACTTTC
.	TRBD1	TRBV5-1	TRBJ1-1	CASSLQGPWTEAFF	TGCGCCAGCAGTTTACAGGGGCCGTGGACTGAAGCTTTCTTT
few	TRBD1	TRBV4-1	TRBJ1-5	CASSQWDRGHQPQHF	TGCGCCAGCAGCCAATGGGACAGGGGTCATCAGCCCCAGCATTTT
.	TRBD1	TRBV7-9	TRBJ2-7	CASSPGTGDLYEQYF	TGTGCCAGCAGCCCCGGGACAGGGGACCTCTACGAGCAGTACTTC
.	.	TRBV11-2	TRBJ1-2	CASSLVLGTYPEGYTF	TGTGCCAGCAGCTTAGTCCTCGGGACTTACCCTGAGGGCTACACCTTC
.	TRBD1	TRBV10-3	TRBJ2-1	CAVRDRANEQFF	TGTGCCGTTAGAGACAGGGCCAATGAGCAGTTCTTC
.	TRBD1	TRBV11-3	TRBJ2-7	CASSPPGQAYEQYF	TGTGCCAGCAGCCCGCCGGGACAGGCCTACGAGCAGTACTTC
.	TRBD1	TRBV2	TRBJ1-3	CASGGQGARGNTIYF	TGTGCCAGCGGGGGACAGGGGGCAAGGGGAAACACCATATATTTT
.	TRBD1	TRBV2	TRBJ2-5	CASRETGTVKETQYF	TGTGCCAGCAGAGAGACCGGGACAGTAAAAGAGACCCAGTACTTC
.	TRBD2	TRBV12-5	TRBJ2-3	CASGSQICHLADLRGSTDTQYF	TGTGCTAGTGGTTCCCAAATTTGTCATCTAGCGGATCTAAGGGGAAGCACAGATACGCAGTATTTT
.	.	TRBV9	TRBJ2-7	CASSVGEASYEQYF	TGTGCCAGCAGCGTAGGTGAGGCCTCCTACGAGCAGTACTTC
.	TRBD1	TRBV11-3	TRBJ2-3	CASTDRGSDTQYF	TGTGCCAGCACGGACAGGGGTTCAGATACGCAGTATTTT
.	.	TRBV2	TRBJ2-1	CASRNSRVSYNEQFF	TGTGCCAGCAGGAACTCCAGGGTCTCCTACAATGAGCAGTTCTTC
.	.	TRBV5-1	TRBJ1-1	CASTSGQLNTEAFF	TGCGCCAGCACGAGCGGACAGCTGAACACTGAAGCTTTCTTT
.	TRBD1	TRBV11-2	TRBJ2-7	CASSPRRQGGSYEQYF	TGTGCCAGCAGCCCCAGACGACAGGGGGGATCCTACGAGCAGTACTTC
.	.	TRBV5-4	TRBJ2-3	CASSFRAGTDTQYF	TGTGCCAGCAGCTTTAGAGCGGGCACAGATACGCAGTATTTT
.	TRBD1	TRBV15	TRBJ2-5	CATSSRTRDRRETQYF	TGTGCCACCAGCAGTAGAACTAGGGACAGGAGGGAGACCCAGTACTTC
.	.	TRBV10-3	TRBJ2-1	CAISDLRKGPSSYNEQFF	TGTGCCATCAGTGACTTAAGAAAGGGGCCAAGCTCCTACAATGAGCAGTTCTTC
.	.	TRBV28	TRBJ2-1	CASSSPPFSSYNEQFF	TGTGCCAGCAGTAGTCCTCCCTTTAGCTCCTACAATGAGCAGTTCTTC
.	TRBD2	TRBV5-4	TRBJ2-3	CASSSPGLAGGLNTQYF	TGTGCCAGCAGCTCACCGGGACTAGCGGGAGGTTTGAATACGCAGTATTTT
.	TRBD1	TRBV6-1	TRBJ2-2	CASRNRGNTGELFF	TGTGCCAGCAGGAACAGGGGGAATACCGGGGAGCTGTTTTTT
.	.	TRBV19	TRBJ2-7	CASSMRTSYEQYF	TGTGCCAGTAGTATGCGCACCTCCTACGAGCAGTACTTC
.	.	TRBV27	TRBJ2-7	CASSFGGRYEQYF	TGTGCCAGCAGTTTCGGGGGGCGGTACGAGCAGTACTTC
.	TRBD2	TRBV27	TRBJ2-3	CASSLNSGGSTDTQYF	TGTGCCAGCAGTTTAAATAGCGGGGGGAGCACAGATACGCAGTATTTT
.	.	TRBV28	TRBJ2-7	CASNPQGTYEQYF	TGTGCCAGCAACCCACAGGGTACCTACGAGCAGTACTTC
.	.	TRBV5-4	TRBJ1-4	CASSEQGLGEKLFF	TGTGCCAGCAGCGAGCAGGGGTTAGGAGAAAAACTGTTTTTT
.	TRBD2	TRBV6-5	TRBJ2-5	CASSWTSGEETQYF	TGTGCCAGCAGCTGGACTAGCGGGGAAGAGACCCAGTACTTC
.	TRBD2	TRBV2	TRBJ2-5	CASRLTSGGAKETQYF	TGTGCCAGCAGATTGACTAGCGGGGGAGCAAAAGAGACCCAGTACTTC
.	TRBD2	TRBV14	TRBJ2-1	CASSLAGGPYNEQFF	TGTGCCAGCAGCTTAGCGGGAGGGCCCTACAATGAGCAGTTCTTC
.	TRBD2	TRBV5-4	TRBJ2-5	CASSPIDGLAGGQTQYF	TGTGCCAGCAGCCCAATCGACGGACTAGCGGGGGGGCAGACCCAGTACTTC
.	.	TRBV5-1	TRBJ1-2	CASSSAGYYGYTF	TGCGCCAGCAGCTCAGCAGGGTACTATGGCTACACCTTC
.	.	TRBV23-1	TRBJ1-5	CASAKRGCNQPQHF	TGCGCCAGCGCTAAAAGGGGGTGCAATCAGCCCCAGCATTTT
.	.	TRBV5-1	TRBJ2-4	CASSLGPGLAKNIQYF	TGCGCCAGCAGCTTGGGGCCGGGACTAGCCAAAAACATTCAGTACTTC